The rows below give T cell receptor beta chains drawn from one sample of a study of tumour-infiltrating T cells in Burkitt lymphoma. This table comes from immunoSEQ multiplex PCR, and its TCRdb copy is limited to in-frame clones, with some not included. This sample has some 13,000 clones, with 65% to 90% found just once. Sequenced sample: tumor tissue. All receptors come from a human donor with diffuse large B-cell lymphoma. CDR3s include the opening cysteine and the closing phenylalanine or tryptophan. D genes are given only for firm matches. Expanded clones are given a class, and other clones once, few, many or no size at all.

size: once; V: TRBV7-2; J: TRBJ1-3; D: .; CDR3: CASSLGWMGIGGNTIYF; DNA: TGTGCCAGCAGCTTAGGCTGGATGGGAATAGGTGGAAACACCATATATTTT
size: few; V: TRBV7-2; J: TRBJ2-1; D: .; CDR3: CASSLEDGNEQFF; DNA: TGTGCCAGCAGCTTAGAGGACGGGAATGAGCAGTTCTTC
size: .; V: TRBV4-3; J: TRBJ2-1; D: TRBD1; CDR3: CASSQDEQGQRNEQFF; DNA: TGCGCCAGCAGCCAAGATGAACAGGGACAGCGAAATGAGCAGTTCTTC
size: .; V: TRBV7-9; J: TRBJ2-5; D: TRBD2; CDR3: CASSHPSRGVQETQYF; DNA: TGTGCCAGCAGCCACCCCAGTCGGGGGGTCCAAGAGACCCAGTACTTC
size: .; V: TRBV18; J: TRBJ2-7; D: .; CDR3: CASSRQGSRVYEQYF; DNA: TGTGCCAGCTCACGTCAGGGCTCCCGGGTCTACGAGCAGTACTTC
size: .; V: TRBV4-3; J: TRBJ2-3; D: TRBD2; CDR3: CASSRLLAGVSTDTQYF; DNA: TGCGCCAGCAGCCGATTGCTAGCGGGGGTTAGCACAGATACGCAGTATTTT
size: once; V: TRBV19; J: TRBJ2-2; D: .; CDR3: CASSTSGQGSNTGELFF; DNA: TGTGCCAGTAGTACGTCAGGGCAGGGGTCGAACACCGGGGAGCTGTTTTTT
size: .; V: TRBV19; J: TRBJ2-7; D: TRBD2; CDR3: CASSAYGTSGLYEQYF; DNA: TGTGCCAGTAGTGCCTACGGGACTAGCGGCCTCTACGAGCAGTACTTC
size: .; V: TRBV9; J: TRBJ1-1; D: .; CDR3: CASSVEGKSEAFF; DNA: TGTGCCAGCAGCGTAGAAGGGAAAAGTGAGGCTTTCTTT
size: .; V: TRBV5-1; J: TRBJ2-3; D: TRBD1; CDR3: CASSSGQGGDTQYF; DNA: TGCGCCAGCAGCTCGGGACAGGGGGGAGATACGCAGTATTTT
size: .; V: TRBV6-5; J: TRBJ1-4; D: TRBD1; CDR3: CASSYWDSEKLFF; DNA: TGTGCCAGCAGTTACTGGGACAGCGAAAAACTGTTTTTT
size: once; V: TRBV5-1; J: TRBJ2-1; D: .; CDR3: CASSFPQYNEQFF; DNA: TGCGCCAGCAGCTTTCCCCAATACAATGAGCAGTTCTTC
size: .; V: TRBV25-1; J: TRBJ1-2; D: .; CDR3: CASNGFAKAGYTF; DNA: TGTGCCAGCAATGGTTTCGCGAAGGCTGGCTACACCTTC
size: .; V: TRBV5-6; J: TRBJ2-3; D: TRBD1; CDR3: CASSLEQGGGTDTQYF; DNA: TGTGCCAGCAGCTTGGAACAGGGGGGAGGCACAGATACGCAGTATTTT
size: .; V: TRBV27; J: TRBJ2-1; D: .; CDR3: CASSLNRRDEQFF; DNA: TGTGCCAGCAGTTTAAACCGCCGCGATGAGCAGTTCTTC
size: few; V: TRBV5-1; J: TRBJ2-3; D: .; CDR3: CASKVDLTDTQYF; DNA: TGCGCCAGCAAAGTCGACCTCACAGATACGCAGTATTTT
size: .; V: TRBV6-6; J: TRBJ1-5; D: .; CDR3: CASSYGSFEPQHF; DNA: TGTGCCAGCAGTTACGGCTCATTTGAGCCCCAGCATTTT
size: .; V: TRBV15; J: TRBJ1-3; D: .; CDR3: CATRNIGFEPGNTIYF; DNA: TGTGCCACCAGGAATATCGGGTTTGAGCCTGGAAACACCATATATTTT
size: .; V: TRBV27; J: TRBJ2-1; D: .; CDR3: CASMSGAGRNEQFF; DNA: TGTGCCAGCATGAGCGGCGCCGGAAGAAATGAGCAGTTCTTC
size: .; V: TRBV5-1; J: TRBJ2-7; D: TRBD2; CDR3: CASSLDSGGLSYEQYF; DNA: TGCGCCAGCAGCTTGGACTCGGGAGGACTATCCTACGAGCAGTACTTC
size: .; V: TRBV5-5; J: TRBJ1-2; D: .; CDR3: CASSLLSDYGYTF; DNA: TGTGCCAGCAGCTTGTTGTCGGACTATGGCTACACCTTC
size: .; V: TRBV27; J: TRBJ2-7; D: TRBD1; CDR3: CASSSPGQGISEQYF; DNA: TGTGCCAGCAGTTCTCCGGGACAGGGGATAAGCGAGCAGTACTTC
size: .; V: TRBV9; J: TRBJ1-3; D: .; CDR3: CASSVAVGNTIYF; DNA: TGTGCCAGCAGCGTAGCCGTTGGAAACACCATATATTTT
size: few; V: TRBV29-1; J: TRBJ2-7; D: TRBD1; CDR3: CSVEQGLEQYF; DNA: TGCAGCGTCGAACAGGGGCTCGAGCAGTACTTC
size: .; V: TRBV7-2; J: TRBJ2-7; D: .; CDR3: CASSLVPWGARNEQYF; DNA: TGTGCCAGCAGCTTAGTCCCTTGGGGGGCCAGGAACGAGCAGTACTTC
size: .; V: TRBV7-6; J: TRBJ1-1; D: .; CDR3: CASSLGVYTEAFF; DNA: TGTGCCAGCAGCTTAGGGGTTTACACTGAAGCTTTCTTT
size: .; V: TRBV9; J: TRBJ1-1; D: .; CDR3: CASSTGSDTEAFF; DNA: TGTGCCAGCAGCACAGGGTCTGACACTGAAGCTTTCTTT
size: once; V: TRBV5-1; J: TRBJ1-1; D: .; CDR3: CASSPQDPASEAFF; DNA: TGCGCCAGCAGCCCGCAGGACCCGGCATCTGAAGCTTTCTTT
size: .; V: TRBV7-6; J: TRBJ1-5; D: .; CDR3: CASSPTHSNQPQHF; DNA: TGTGCCAGCAGCCCGACACATAGCAATCAGCCCCAGCATTTT
size: once; V: TRBV19; J: TRBJ1-3; D: TRBD1; CDR3: CASTLDRGLGNTIYF; DNA: TGTGCCAGTACCCTGGACAGGGGGCTCGGAAACACCATATATTTT
size: .; V: TRBV7-9; J: TRBJ1-4; D: TRBD1; CDR3: CASSPDRVLANEKLFF; DNA: TGTGCCAGCAGCCCCGACAGGGTTTTGGCTAATGAAAAACTGTTTTTT
size: .; V: TRBV7-2; J: TRBJ1-1; D: .; CDR3: CASTQYAMNTEAFF; DNA: TGTGCCAGCACCCAATATGCCATGAACACTGAAGCTTTCTTT
size: .; V: TRBV12-5; J: TRBJ2-2; D: TRBD1; CDR3: CASGLGPRTGNTGELFF; DNA: TGTGCTAGTGGTTTGGGCCCCCGGACAGGGAACACCGGGGAGCTGTTTTTT